Below, 2 T cell receptor beta chains from the same sample are listed, as sequenced in a study of cytomegalovirus exposure and HLA in healthy donors. It was with 60 Vbeta and 13 Jbeta primers that the PCR ran. Some clones are missing from TCRdb's copy, which holds only in-frame ones; the method was immunoSEQ multiplex PCR. The sample records some 150,000 clones, approximately 77% being singletons. Source material: PBMCs. The receptors originated from a woman aged 40 to 50 in good health and CMV-seronegative.

This chain joins TRBV4-2 and TRBJ2-5; the D gene is possibly TRBD1 (6 bases). The CDR3 spans 13 residues. Germline CDR1 and CDR2: LGHNA and YNFKEQ. Trimming left V 2 bases short and J 3 bases short, with 7 bases between. The CDR3 DNA follows: TGTGCCAGCAGCCAAAACAGGGAAGAGACCCAGTACTTC. It translates to CASSQNREETQYF.

The chain couples TRBV6-6 to TRBJ2-5; 8 nucleotides agree with TRBD1. CDR1 and CDR2 (germline): MNHNY, SVGAGI (reference sequence). Losses at the gene ends were 6 bases for V and 4 bases for J; bases not matched to a gene: 10. The CDR3 runs to 15 residues. In DNA form, the CDR3 reads TGTGCCAGCAGCACCGTAGGACAGGGCGGAGAGACCCAGTACTTC. It translates to CASSTVGQGGETQYF.